This passage covers 32 T cell receptor beta chains from one sample sequenced in a study of TIL therapy for anti-PD-1-resistant metastatic lung cancer. Sequencing used immunoSEQ v3. Sequencing was performed with immunoSEQ multiplex PCR; in TCRdb, only in-frame clones are kept and a portion is missing. This table holds around 55,000 clones, 75% to 90% found once. As to time point: pre-treatment sample, taken before nivolumab and TIL therapy. Sample: blood, taken at baseline. The source is a person aged 25-80 years with non-small cell lung cancer.

The chain recombines TRBV18 with TRBJ1-5; the D is unclear. V was trimmed by 2 bases and J by 4 bases, leaving 12 bases between them. The CDR3 contains 15 residues. CDR1 KGHSH and CDR2 LQKENI come from the germline V gene. In DNA form, the CDR3 reads TGTGCCAGCTCACCAGATGGATTGAAGAATCAGCCCCAGCATTTT. Protein: CASSPDGLKNQPQHF.

J is TRBJ2-1 and V is TRBV7-9; TRBD1 matches 9 bases. The CDR3 sequence is 16 residues long. CDR1 is SEHNR, CDR2 FQNEAQ, per germline (reference sequence). Germline trimming cut 11 bases from V and 1 base from J; bases unmatched to any gene: 12. CDR3 coding DNA: TGTGCCCCGCCAACAGGGGGCGATGGGTCCTACAATGAGCAGTTCTTC. It yields the protein CAPPTGGDGSYNEQFF.

The chain joins TRBV4-3 to TRBJ2-7; unclear D gene. The CDR3 covers 14 residues. V was pared by 0 bases and J by 3 bases, with 9 bases between. Germline V gene data show CDR1 as LGHNA and CDR2 as YSLEER. CDR3 sequence (DNA): TGCGCCAGCAGCCAAGATCGGGCAGTCTACGAGCAGTACTTC. Translated, it gives CASSQDRAVYEQYF.

The gene calls are TRBV29-1 and TRBJ1-1; D remains ambiguous. The CDR3 totals 13 residues. Germline V gives CDR1 SQVTM, CDR2 ANQGSEA. Trimming shortened V by 4 bases and J by 3 bases, and 12 bases separated the two germline ends. The CDR3 region is CSVVSPRDTEAFF. The CDR3 DNA reads TGCAGCGTTGTAAGCCCTAGGGACACTGAAGCTTTCTTT.

This sequence joins TRBV5-1 and TRBJ1-3; D ambiguous. Per the germline V gene, CDR1 is SGHRS and CDR2 is YFSETQ. Trimming took 3 bases from V and 2 from J, leaving 18 bases between them. There are 17 residues in the CDR3. CDR3 DNA: TGCGCCAGCAGCTCAACCACGCCATTAGGGCCTGGAAACACCATATATTTT. Amino acids: CASSSTTPLGPGNTIYF. The complete variable domain, with remaining parts taken from reference TRBV5-1 and TRBJ1-3, reads KAGVTQTPRYLIKTRGQQVTLSCSPISGHRSVSWYQQTPGQGLQFLFEYFSETQRNKGNFPGRFSGRQFSNSRSEMNVSTLELGDSALYLCASSSTTPLGPGNTIYFGEGSWLTVV.

This clone has a handful of counts. The chain recombines TRBV7-8 with TRBJ1-5; D possibly corresponds to TRBD1 (5 bases). V lost 7 bases, J lost 7 bases, and 23 bases lay in between. The germline CDR1 and CDR2 sequences are SGHVS and FQNEAQ. The CDR3 loop spans 16 amino acids. Here the CDR3 DNA reads TGTGCCAGCACCTCAAGAGTATGGGGCTCGAAGCAGCCCCAGCATTTT. Translating it yields CASTSRVWGSKQPQHF.

The chain recombines TRBV9 with TRBJ1-4, with 7 bases fitting TRBD1. CDR1 and CDR2 (germline): SGDLS, YYNGEE. The junction had 8 bases not matched to a gene; V was cut back by 7 bases and J by 5 bases. The CDR3 extends over 14 amino acids. This CDR3 is CASGLATGNEKLFF. CDR3 DNA: TGTGCCAGCGGGTTAGCGACAGGGAATGAAAAACTGTTTTTT. Full variable domain (missing parts from reference TRBV9 and TRBJ1-4): DSGVTQTPKHLITATGQRVTLRCSPRSGDLSVYWYQQSLDQGLQFLIQYYNGEERAKGNILERFSAQQFPDLHSELNLSSLELGDSALYFCASGLATGNEKLFFGSGTQLSVL.

This clone was counted a few times. The chain recombines TRBV30 with TRBJ2-7, with D possibly being TRBD1 (6 bases). CDR1 GTSNPN and CDR2 SVGIG come from the germline V gene (reference sequence). The CDR3 length is 12 residues. V was trimmed by 3 bases and J by 4 bases, leaving 10 bases between them. CDR3 region: CAWSLTGYEQYF. In nucleotides, the CDR3 is TGTGCCTGGAGCCTCACAGGGTACGAGCAGTACTTC.

The chain is built from TRBV6-5 and TRBJ2-7, with 7 bases matching TRBD2. V shed 4 bases, J shed 3 bases, and the junction held 6 bases outside the gene matches. From germline, CDR1 is MNHEY and CDR2 SVGAGI. CDR3 length equals 14 residues. This chain's CDR3 is CASSSSGIDYEQYF. CDR3 nucleotides: TGTGCCAGCAGTTCCAGCGGGATTGACTACGAGCAGTACTTC.

The chain has TRBV19 and TRBJ1-3; D unclear. Deletions cut 6 bases from V and 8 bases from J, with 8 bases between. The germline gives CDR1 LNHDA, CDR2 SQIVND (reference sequence). CDR3 length: 11 amino acids. In DNA form, the CDR3 reads TGTGCCAGTAGGTCCGGGTACACCATATATTTT. This translates into CASRSGYTIYF.

The chain employs TRBV2 and TRBJ2-7; D is possibly TRBD1 (5 bases). The germline V gene encodes CDR1 SNHLY and CDR2 FYNNEI. Trimming cost V 5 bases and J 3 bases, with 8 bases left between them. The CDR3 covers 12 residues. The CDR3 region is CASSSQGYEQYF. CDR3 in DNA: TGTGCCAGCAGTTCCCAGGGCTACGAGCAGTACTTC.

The chain employs TRBV11-3 and TRBJ2-5; D remains unclear. Per the germline V gene, CDR1 is SGHNT and CDR2 is YENEEA. This CDR3 has 13 amino acids. Trimming took off 5 bases at V and 7 bases at J, with 14 bases between the two ends. As DNA, the CDR3 is TGTGCCAGCAGCACCGACGGCGCCGGGACCCAGTACTTC. As protein: CASSTDGAGTQYF.

This sequence joins TRBV7-2 and TRBJ1-4; a weak D match, TRBD1 (6 bases). V lost 6 bases to trimming and J lost 5 bases, with 10 bases between them. Germline CDR1 is SGHTA and CDR2 is FQGNSA. The CDR3 covers 13 residues. CDR3 protein: CASRSGTNEKLFF. CDR3 bases: TGTGCCAGCAGGTCCGGGACAAATGAAAAACTGTTTTTT.

The rearrangement joins TRBV5-1 to TRBJ2-1; no firm D call. V was clipped by 0 bases and J by 4 bases, with 11 bases between them. There are 15 residues in the CDR3. Germline V CDR1 and CDR2: SGHRS, YFSETQ. The CDR3 DNA sequence: TGCGCCAGCAGCTTGGAAGACCTGTCATACAATGAGCAGTTCTTC. Its protein is CASSLEDLSYNEQFF.

This chain uses TRBV2 with TRBJ1-6; TRBD1 aligns across 9 bases. The CDR3 spans 14 residues. CDR1 is SNHLY and CDR2 is FYNNEI in the germline V gene. V was pared by 8 bases and J by 7 bases, with 6 bases of the junction left unmatched. Written as DNA, the CDR3 is TGTGCCAGCTCAGGACAGGGGAAAAATTCACCCCTCCACTTT. This encodes CASSGQGKNSPLHF.

This rearrangement joins TRBV7-3 to TRBJ2-3; 11 bases map to TRBD2. CDR1 and CDR2 from the germline V gene are SGHTA and FQGTGA. This CDR3 region has 19 residues. The V gene end was trimmed by 0 bases and the J gene end by 5 bases; junction bases not matched to a gene: 13. The chain's CDR3 is CASSLTPMVAGGGRDTQYF. The CDR3 region has the DNA TGTGCCAGCAGCTTAACCCCCATGGTAGCGGGAGGGGGAAGAGATACGCAGTATTTT.

The rearrangement joins TRBV6-5 to TRBJ1-5, with a possible D match to TRBD1 (6 bases). CDR3 length equals 13 residues. Germline values: CDR1 MNHEY, CDR2 SVGAGI. Trimming shortened V by 6 bases and J by 7 bases, and 13 bases separated the two germline ends. CDR3 bases: TGTGCCAGCAGCCTTACAGGGAGGCAGCCCCAGCATTTT. This gives the protein CASSLTGRQPQHF.

This clone came up once. The rearrangement uses TRBV18 and TRBJ1-1; D may be TRBD1 (5 bases). The germline V gene encodes CDR1 KGHSH and CDR2 LQKENI. Trimming removed 3 bases at V and 4 bases at J, with 9 bases between. The CDR3 spans 13 residues. CDR3 nucleotide sequence: TGTGCCAGCTCACCGGACAAGATCACTGAAGCTTTCTTT. Protein: CASSPDKITEAFF.

The chain carries TRBV9 and TRBJ2-2; D gene uncertain. V was cut by 1 base and J by 8 bases, with 9 bases left in between. The CDR3 contains 13 residues. CDR1 SGDLS and CDR2 YYNGEE come from the germline V gene. CDR3 in DNA: TGTGCCAGCAGCGTAATAGTTTCGGGGGAGCTGTTTTTT. It encodes CASSVIVSGELFF.

This clone was detected a few times. The chain has TRBV7-9 and TRBJ2-7; 9 bases are shared with TRBD2. The CDR3 has 15 residues. The germline V gene has CDR1 SEHNR and CDR2 FQNEAQ (reference sequence). The ends lost 0 bases at V and 3 bases at J; junction bases unmatched: 3. The CDR3 DNA sequence: TGTGCCAGCAGCTTAGCCGCGACTAGCGGCTACGAGCAGTACTTC. As protein: CASSLAATSGYEQYF.

The chain combines TRBV7-6 with TRBJ2-1; TRBD2 agrees at 9 bases. CDR3 length equals 16 residues. Per the germline V gene, CDR1 is SGHVS and CDR2 is FNYEAQ. With 5 bases clipped from V and 9 bases from J, the junction kept 14 bases outside the gene matches. CDR3 residues: CASSPSGGGLAREQFF. CDR3 bases: TGTGCCAGCAGCCCCTCCGGTGGGGGACTAGCACGTGAGCAGTTCTTC.

This rearrangement joins TRBV13 to TRBJ1-2, with D tentatively TRBD1 (5 bases). The V and J ends lost 5 bases and 8 bases respectively, with 12 bases between them. The CDR3 is 12 amino acids. Germline V gene data show CDR1 as PRHDT and CDR2 as FYEKMQ (reference sequence). CDR3 in amino acids: CASSRGGYGYTF. The CDR3 DNA is TGTGCCAGCAGCCGGGGGGGGTACGGCTACACCTTC.

The chain carries TRBV6-1 and TRBJ2-7; D possibly corresponds to TRBD1 (5 bases). This CDR3 has 14 amino acids. Trimming removed 1 base at V and 4 bases at J, with 11 bases between. Germline loops: CDR1 MNHNS, CDR2 SASEGT. The CDR3: CASSEGPGWYEQYF. The CDR3 bases are TGTGCCAGCAGTGAAGGTCCAGGGTGGTACGAGCAGTACTTC.

The rearrangement joins TRBV7-2 to TRBJ2-3; 11 positions match TRBD1. Germline V lookup: CDR1 SGHTA, CDR2 FQGNSA. CDR3 size: 15 residues. The trim removed 5 bases at V and 4 bases at J, leaving 5 bases unmatched. The CDR3 DNA sequence: TGTGCCAGCAGCCCTGGACAGGGGGCGGCAGATACGCAGTATTTT. This encodes CASSPGQGAADTQYF.

The chain joins TRBV7-9 to TRBJ2-7, with D possibly being TRBD2 (6 bases). V gave up 3 bases and J gave up 1 base, with 10 bases separating them. The CDR3 covers 14 residues. Germline loops: CDR1 SEHNR, CDR2 FQNEAQ (reference sequence). The DNA of the CDR3 is TGTGCCAGCAGCTTCGACGGGGGTTCCTACGAGCAGTACTTC. It is translated as CASSFDGGSYEQYF.

The rearrangement uses TRBV5-1 and TRBJ2-3; D is tentatively TRBD1 or TRBD2 (6 bases each). Germline V gene sequence: CDR1 SGHRS, CDR2 YFSETQ. The V and J ends lost 3 bases and 2 bases respectively, with 25 bases between them. The CDR3 totals 19 residues. The CDR3 here is CASSSTWAIGGYSTDTQYF. CDR3 DNA: TGCGCCAGCAGCTCAACTTGGGCTATCGGGGGCTACTCCACAGATACGCAGTATTTT.

J is TRBJ2-1 and V is TRBV5-1; either TRBD1 or TRBD2 may fit D (6 bases each). Between the trimmed V and J ends, which lost 0 bases and 8 bases, there was a span of 15 bases. Looked up from germline, CDR1 is SGHRS and CDR2 is YFSETQ. The CDR3 covers 15 residues. Here the CDR3 DNA reads TGCGCCAGCAGCTTGGCTCTGGGGGGCTGGGATGAGCAGTTCTTC. This codes for CASSLALGGWDEQFF.

This clone was counted between two and nine times. This rearrangement joins TRBV19 to TRBJ2-7; TRBD1 agrees at 10 bases. The germline CDR1 and CDR2 sequences are LNHDA and SQIVND (reference sequence). The length of the CDR3 is 13 residues. The V gene end was trimmed by 7 bases and the J gene end by 3 bases; junction bases not matched to a gene: 3. CDR3 sequence: CASKGQGRYEQYF. In nucleotides, the CDR3 is TGTGCCAGTAAGGGACAGGGGCGCTACGAGCAGTACTTC. The entire variable domain, with the rest obtained from reference TRBV19 and TRBJ2-7, is as follows: DGGITQSPKYLFRKEGQNVTLSCEQNLNHDAMYWYRQDPGQGLRLIYYSQIVNDFQKGDIAEGYSVSREKKESFPLTVTSAQKNPTAFYLCASKGQGRYEQYFGPGTRLTVT.

Only one count was recorded for this clone. This sequence joins TRBV5-1 and TRBJ1-1; no clear D gene. Trimming removed 1 base from V and 0 bases from J, with 10 bases in between. The CDR3 length is 15 residues. The germline V gene encodes CDR1 SGHRS and CDR2 YFSETQ. CDR3 coding DNA: TGCGCCAGCAGCTTGAGGGCGAGAATGAACACTGAAGCTTTCTTT. Translation: CASSLRARMNTEAFF.

The chain joins TRBV12-3 or TRBV12-4 to TRBJ1-2, with D unclear. V gave up 5 bases and J gave up 5 bases, with 12 bases separating them. The CDR3 is 13 residues long. The CDR3 DNA reads as TGTGCCAGCAGTGCTCCTGTGAAGTATGGCTACACCTTC. Amino acid sequence: CASSAPVKYGYTF.

V is TRBV30 and J is TRBJ2-6; possibly TRBD2 for D (6 bases). Per the germline V gene, CDR1 is GTSNPN and CDR2 is SVGIG (reference sequence). CDR3 length equals 18 residues. Trimming pared 0 bases from V and 2 bases from J, leaving 17 bases between. The CDR3 loop is CAWSVVPGRTAGANVLTF. The CDR3, as DNA: TGTGCCTGGAGTGTAGTTCCAGGGAGGACTGCTGGGGCCAACGTCCTGACTTTC. The full variable domain, completed using reference TRBV30 and TRBJ2-6, is SQTIHQWPATLVQPVGSPLSLECTVEGTSNPNLYWYRQAAGRGLQLLFYSVGIGQISSEVPQNLSASRPQDRQFILSSKKLLLSDSGFYLCAWSVVPGRTAGANVLTFGAGSRLTVL.

This rearrangement joins TRBV30 to TRBJ1-6, with D perhaps matching TRBD1 (5 bases). The CDR3 extends over 15 amino acids. Germline lookup yields CDR1 GTSNPN and CDR2 SVGIG (reference sequence). The ends were cut back, 2 bases at V and 0 bases at J, with 8 bases in the middle. CDR3 loop: CAWSLGGSYNSPLHF. DNA of the CDR3: TGTGCCTGGAGTTTGGGGGGCTCCTATAATTCACCCCTCCACTTT.